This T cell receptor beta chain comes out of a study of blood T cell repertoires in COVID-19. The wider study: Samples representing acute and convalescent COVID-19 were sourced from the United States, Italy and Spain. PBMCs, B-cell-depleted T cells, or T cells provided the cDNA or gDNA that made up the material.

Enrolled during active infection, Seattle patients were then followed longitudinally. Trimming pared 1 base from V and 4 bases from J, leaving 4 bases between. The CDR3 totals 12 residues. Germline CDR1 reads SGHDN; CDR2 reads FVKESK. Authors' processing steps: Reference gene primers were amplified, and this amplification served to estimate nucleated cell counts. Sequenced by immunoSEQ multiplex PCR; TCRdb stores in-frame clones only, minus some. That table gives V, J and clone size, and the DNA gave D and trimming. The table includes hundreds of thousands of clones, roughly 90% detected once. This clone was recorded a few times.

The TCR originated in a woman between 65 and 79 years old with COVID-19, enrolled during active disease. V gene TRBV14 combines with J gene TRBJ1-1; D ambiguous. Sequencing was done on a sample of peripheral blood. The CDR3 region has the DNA TGTGCCAGCAGCCAAGGGAGCACTGAAGCTTTCTTT. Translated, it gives CASSQGSTEAFF.